Here is one T cell receptor beta chain with its context. The entry originates in a study of blood T cell repertoires in COVID-19. The repertoire was sequenced with immunoSEQ multiplex PCR; TCRdb's copy has only in-frame clones and lacks some. The top ten clones hold less than 2% of a sample with hundreds of thousands of clones, almost 90% of them seen once. Sequencing used PBMCs or T cells enriched from blood (not recorded which). The receptor was isolated from a woman younger than 35 with acute COVID-19.

CDR3 sequence: CASSPKDGRNTEAFF. In DNA, the CDR3 is TGTGCCAGCAGCCCCAAAGATGGGAGGAACACTGAAGCTTTCTTT. V is TRBV7-8 and J is TRBJ1-1; D is ambiguous. Looked up from germline, CDR1 is SGHVS and CDR2 is FQNEAQ. The CDR3 runs to 15 residues. V was shortened by 5 bases and J by 1 base, with 14 bases between the two germline ends. The whole variable domain, filled in from reference TRBV7-8 and TRBJ1-1, reads GAGVSQSPRYKVAKRGQDVALRCDPISGHVSLFWYQQALGQGPEFLTYFQNEAQLDKSGLPSDRFFAERPEGSVSTLKIQRTQQEDSAVYLCASSPKDGRNTEAFFGQGTRLTVV.